The 20 T cell receptor beta chains reported below all come from one sample, sequenced in a study of blood T cell repertoires in COVID-19. Profiling relied on immunoSEQ multiplex PCR, and the TCRdb table lists in-frame clones only, not all of them. Seen here are over 30,000 clones, around 86% observed once, and the top ten hold 15% to 20%. Sample: peripheral blood. The receptors shown here come from a woman aged 55-75 years with active COVID-19.

The chain recombines TRBV11-3 with TRBJ2-2; no clear D gene. The CDR3 is made up of 13 amino acids. The germline CDR1 and CDR2 sequences are SGHNT and YENEEA. V was trimmed by 0 bases and J by 6 bases, leaving 5 bases between them. This CDR3 is CASSLDLSGELFF. In nucleotides, the CDR3 is TGTGCCAGCAGCTTAGACTTGTCCGGGGAGCTGTTTTTT. Variable domain in full (rest from reference TRBV11-3 and TRBJ2-2): EAGVVQSPRYKIIEKKQPVAFWCNPISGHNTLYWYLQNLGQGPELLIRYENEEAVDDSQLPKDRFSAERLKGVDSTLKIQPAELGDSAVYLCASSLDLSGELFFGEGSRLTVL.

This chain uses TRBV3-1 (or the pseudogene TRBV3-2) with TRBJ1-5, with D uncertain. Trimming shortened V by 3 bases and J by 5 bases, and 5 bases separated the two germline ends. This CDR3 comprises 12 residues. CDR1 and CDR2 (germline): LGHDT, YNNKEL (reference sequence). The CDR3 here is CASSQGHQPQHF. The CDR3 nucleotides read TGTGCCAGCAGCCAGGGCCATCAGCCCCAGCATTTT.

This chain connects TRBV24-1 to TRBJ2-2; 7 nucleotides agree with TRBD2. The CDR3 sequence is 17 residues long. The J segment lost 4 bases and the V segment lost 0 bases, leaving 7 bases of the junction unmatched. Germline CDR1 is KGHDR and CDR2 is SFDVKD. DNA for the CDR3: TGTGCCACCAGTGATTTGGTGGGAGGGTTGGGCACCGGGGAGCTGTTTTTT. Protein: CATSDLVGGLGTGELFF.

The chain carries TRBV3-1 (or the pseudogene TRBV3-2) and TRBJ1-2; a weak D match, TRBD1 (5 bases). Germline CDR1 LGHDT, CDR2 YNNKEL (reference sequence). The germline V and J ends were trimmed by 2 bases and 4 bases, with 11 bases remaining between them. The CDR3 runs 14 residues. DNA for the CDR3: TGTGCCAGCAGCCAAAGGGCTGACAGCTATGGCTACACCTTC. Its translation: CASSQRADSYGYTF.

The rearrangement links TRBV2 to TRBJ2-2, with 8 positions matching TRBD1. CDR3 length equals 14 residues. With 6 bases clipped from V and 0 bases from J, the junction kept 0 bases outside the gene matches. Per the germline V gene, CDR1 is SNHLY and CDR2 is FYNNEI. CDR3 nucleotide sequence: TGTGCCAGCAGACAGGGGGCGAACACCGGGGAGCTGTTTTTT. It encodes CASRQGANTGELFF.

V and J are TRBV7-9 and TRBJ2-2; perhaps TRBD1 as D (6 bases). This CDR3 is built from 16 residues. The V and J ends lost 2 bases and 3 bases respectively, with 13 bases between them. Germline assignment: CDR1 SEHNR and CDR2 FQNEAQ (reference sequence). Here the CDR3 DNA reads TGTGCCAGCAGCTTAACCGGGGCAGGGGACACCGGGGAGCTGTTTTTT. Translating it yields CASSLTGAGDTGELFF.

The rearrangement links TRBV7-9 to TRBJ2-2; TRBD2 aligns across 10 bases. With 0 bases clipped from V and 0 bases from J, the junction kept 1 base outside the gene matches. The CDR3 contains 17 residues. Germline V gene sequence: CDR1 SEHNR, CDR2 FQNEAQ (reference sequence). As DNA, the CDR3 is TGTGCCAGCAGCTTAGCGAGCGGGAGGGCGAACACCGGGGAGCTGTTTTTT. Translated, it gives CASSLASGRANTGELFF.

The chain couples TRBV7-2 to TRBJ2-1; 8 positions match TRBD1. CDR1 SGHTA and CDR2 FQGNSA come from the germline V gene. V was clipped by 4 bases and J by 8 bases; unmatched bases: 16. The CDR3 is made up of 17 amino acids. In DNA form, the CDR3 reads TGTGCCAGCAGCTCTAAGGGTACAGGGGGGAAGAGCCATGAGCAGTTCTTC. It codes for CASSSKGTGGKSHEQFF.

This chain links TRBV6-6 with TRBJ1-1; possibly TRBD1 for D (6 bases). Trimming left V 6 bases short and J 4 bases short, with 30 bases between. The CDR3 covers 19 residues. Germline assignment: CDR1 MNHNY and CDR2 SVGAGI (reference sequence). CDR3 sequence (DNA): TGTGCCAGCAGCTCGGACAGACACCTTATACGAACCAGAACCACTGAAGCTTTCTTT. Its protein is CASSSDRHLIRTRTTEAFF.

The chain recombines TRBV6-5 with TRBJ1-2, with 10 nucleotides matching TRBD1. CDR3 length: 13 amino acids. V lost 6 bases, J lost 4 bases, and 2 bases stayed unmatched. Germline-derived CDR1 and CDR2 are MNHEY and SVGAGI. CDR3 DNA: TGTGCCAGCAGGGGACAGGGGTTCTATGGCTACACCTTC. Translating gives CASRGQGFYGYTF.

The chain has TRBV24-1 and TRBJ2-5, with D maybe TRBD1 (6 bases). Trimming removed 4 bases from V and 1 base from J, with 12 bases in between. Germline CDR1 is KGHDR and CDR2 is SFDVKD. This CDR3 region has 15 residues. In DNA form, the CDR3 reads TGTGCCACCAGTGACCAAACAGGGTTCCAAGAGACCCAGTACTTC. Residues: CATSDQTGFQETQYF.

The rearrangement joins TRBV7-8 to TRBJ2-1; D is unresolved. The CDR3 loop spans 11 amino acids. Germline V gene sequence: CDR1 SGHVS, CDR2 FQNEAQ. V lost 4 bases and J lost 6, with 4 bases in between. CDR3 nucleotide sequence: TGTGCCAGCAGCTACGGCAATGAGCAGTTCTTC. It translates to CASSYGNEQFF.

This chain uses TRBV7-9 with TRBJ2-1; TRBD1 matches 7 bases. The junction had 6 bases not matched to a gene; V was cut back by 5 bases and J by 5 bases. This CDR3 region has 14 residues. The germline gives CDR1 SEHNR, CDR2 FQNEAQ (reference sequence). In DNA, the CDR3 is TGTGCCAGCAGCATTCGGGACAGCGACAATGAGCAGTTCTTC. Protein: CASSIRDSDNEQFF.

CDR3 nucleotide sequence: TGTGTCAGAAGCCCCGCCGACAGATTAAGAGAGACCCAGTACTTC. Translated, it gives CVRSPADRLRETQYF. The chain combines TRBV7-5 with TRBJ2-5; TRBD1 was called by the table and not checked on the DNA. TRBV7-5 is listed as a pseudogene. The CDR3 is 15 amino acids.

DNA for the CDR3: TGTGCCAGCAGCCTATTTAGCGGGGGGCTCAGCTCCTACAATGAGCAGTTCTTC. Protein product: CASSLFSGGLSSYNEQFF. The rearrangement joins TRBV3-1 (or the pseudogene TRBV3-2) to TRBJ2-1, with 10 bases fitting TRBD2. The CDR3 contains 18 residues. With 4 bases clipped from V and 0 bases from J, the junction kept 9 bases outside the gene matches. From germline, CDR1 is LGHDT and CDR2 YNNKEL (reference sequence).

This clone was observed a few times. This rearrangement joins TRBV2 to TRBJ2-1; D call uncertain. The CDR3 has 13 residues. V lost 6 bases and J 4 bases, leaving 10 bases between the germline ends. Per germline, CDR1 SNHLY and CDR2 FYNNEI. The CDR3 loop is CASRETSYNEQFF. The CDR3 coding sequence is TGTGCCAGCAGAGAGACATCATACAATGAGCAGTTCTTC.

This chain joins TRBV6-6 and TRBJ2-1; D might be TRBD1 (5 bases). CDR1 and CDR2 (germline): MNHNY, SVGAGI (reference sequence). This CDR3 has 16 amino acids. With 1 base removed from V and 0 bases from J, the gap between germline ends came to 10 bases. CDR3 bases: TGTGCCAGCAGTTACTATGGGGCCGCCTCCTACAATGAGCAGTTCTTC. Its protein product is CASSYYGAASYNEQFF.

This chain joins TRBV4-1 and TRBJ2-1; 8 nucleotides match TRBD2. V gave up 0 bases and J gave up 7 bases; unmatched junction bases: 8. CDR3 length: 16 residues. CDR1 and CDR2 (germline): MGHRA, YSYEKL. Here the CDR3 reads CASSQDGAGADNEQFF. Written as DNA, the CDR3 is TGCGCCAGCAGCCAAGATGGAGCGGGAGCTGATAATGAGCAGTTCTTC.

The rearrangement uses TRBV5-6 and TRBJ1-3; weak D call: TRBD1 (6 bases). Germline CDR1 is SGHDT and CDR2 is YYEEEE. The CDR3 extends over 15 amino acids. Trimming left V 4 bases short and J 2 bases short, with 13 bases between. The CDR3 sequence: CASSETGSAGNTIYF. For the CDR3, the DNA is TGTGCCAGCAGCGAAACAGGGAGCGCTGGAAACACCATATATTTT. Looking up the rest from reference TRBV5-6 and TRBJ1-3 gives the full variable domain: DAGVTQSPTHLIKTRGQQVTLRCSPKSGHDTVSWYQQALGQGPQFIFQYYEEEERQRGNFPDRFSGHQFPNYSSELNVNALLLGDSALYLCASSETGSAGNTIYFGEGSWLTVV.

The V gene is TRBV7-9, the J gene TRBJ2-1; 8 bases agree with TRBD1. This CDR3 comprises 15 residues. Germline CDR1 and CDR2: SEHNR and FQNEAQ (reference sequence). V gave up 5 bases and J gave up 6 bases; unmatched junction bases: 9. Here the CDR3 reads CASSPGGPILNEQFF. The CDR3 DNA reads as TGTGCCAGCAGCCCAGGGGGCCCGATCCTCAATGAGCAGTTCTTC.